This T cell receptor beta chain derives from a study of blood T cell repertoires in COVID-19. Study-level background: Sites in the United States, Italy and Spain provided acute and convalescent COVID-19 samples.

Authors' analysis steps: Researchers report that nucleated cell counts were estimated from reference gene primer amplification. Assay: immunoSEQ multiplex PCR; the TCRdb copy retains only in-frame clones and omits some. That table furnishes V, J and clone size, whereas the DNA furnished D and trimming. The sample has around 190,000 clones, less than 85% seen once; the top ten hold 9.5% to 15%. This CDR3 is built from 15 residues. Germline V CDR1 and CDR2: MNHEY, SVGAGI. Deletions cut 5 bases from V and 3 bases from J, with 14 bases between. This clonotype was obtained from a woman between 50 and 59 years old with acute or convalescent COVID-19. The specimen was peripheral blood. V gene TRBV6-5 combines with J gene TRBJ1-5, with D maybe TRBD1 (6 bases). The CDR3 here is CASSPPGGLNQPQHF. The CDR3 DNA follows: TGTGCCAGCAGTCCCCCGGGGGGCCTCAATCAGCCCCAGCATTTT.